These 22 T cell receptor beta chains share one sample of origin, sequenced in a study of siplizumab effects on memory and regulatory T cells. TCRdb's table, derived via immunoSEQ multiplex PCR, lists solely in-frame clones and lacks some. The profile shows fewer than 70,000 clones, 75% to 90% of them singletons. Sequencing was done on a sample of Tregs sorted from blood. Source of these receptors: a human donor in good health.

This clone appeared a few times. The chain employs TRBV25-1 and TRBJ1-4; D gene uncertain. CDR1 is MGHDK, CDR2 SYGVNS, per germline. This CDR3 comprises 14 residues. V was pared by 5 bases and J by 8 bases, with 15 bases between. CDR3 region: CASSTAGLGEKLFF. As DNA, the CDR3 is TGTGCCAGCAGTACGGCGGGCCTGGGGGAAAAACTGTTTTTT.

The rearrangement joins TRBV21-1 to TRBJ2-2; TRBD2, the table's D call, was not compared with the DNA. TRBV21-1 is a pseudogene locus. The CDR3 covers 19 residues. Here the CDR3 DNA reads TGTGCCAGCACCGAAAAGACAGGACTAGCGGGAGGTCGCACCGGGGAGCTGTTTTTT. Its protein product is CASTEKTGLAGGRTGELFF.

The chain joins TRBV19 to TRBJ2-4; tentative D call: TRBD2 (7 bases). CDR1 is LNHDA, CDR2 SQIVND, per germline (reference sequence). The CDR3 is 16 residues long. The V end was cut by 6 bases, the J end by 6 bases, with 21 bases between. The CDR3 protein is CASRGGGSGVGNIQYF. The CDR3 DNA follows: TGTGCCAGTAGAGGGGGGGGATCGGGAGTCGGAAACATTCAGTACTTC.

This chain links TRBV10-3 with TRBJ2-3, with TRBD2 identical over 12 bases. The CDR3 covers 14 residues. Trimming cost V 7 bases and J 8 bases; bases outside gene matches: 7. CDR1 and CDR2 (germline): ENHRY, SYGVKD. CDR3 nucleotides: TGTGCCATCATGACTAGCGGGAGTGGAGGTACGCAGTATTTT. Translating it yields CAIMTSGSGGTQYF.

The chain joins TRBV10-3 to TRBJ1-2, with D unclear. Per the germline V gene, CDR1 is ENHRY and CDR2 is SYGVKD. Trimming shortened V by 4 bases and J by 2 bases, and 5 bases separated the two germline ends. This CDR3 region has 12 residues. CDR3 nucleotides: TGTGCCATCAGTGCCCAAAACTATGGCTACACCTTC. Residues: CAISAQNYGYTF.

The V and J genes are TRBV6-6 and TRBJ1-1; D remains unclear. This CDR3 is 13 amino acids long. V lost 0 bases, J lost 5 bases, and 7 bases lay in between. The germline V gene encodes CDR1 MNHNY and CDR2 SVGAGI (reference sequence). The CDR3 reads CASSYSLWTEAFF. DNA for the CDR3: TGTGCCAGCAGTTACTCTTTATGGACTGAAGCTTTCTTT.

The CDR3 bases are TGTGCCACCAGCAGAGGTGGCACAACTAATGAAAAACTGTTTTTT. Protein sequence: CATSRGGTTNEKLFF. This chain uses TRBV15 with TRBJ1-4, with D hard to call. This CDR3 has 15 residues. V was pared by 1 base and J by 0 bases, with 6 bases between. The germline CDR1 and CDR2 sequences are LNHNV and YYDKDF (reference sequence).

The rearrangement uses TRBV19 and TRBJ2-7; no firm D call. CDR3 length equals 13 residues. The germline V and J ends were trimmed by 4 bases and 0 bases, with 7 bases remaining between them. Germline V gene lookup returns CDR1 LNHDA and CDR2 SQIVND (reference sequence). The CDR3 DNA is TGTGCCAGTAGTACGGTGAGCTCCTACGAGCAGTACTTC. Its translation: CASSTVSSYEQYF.

V usage is TRBV6-6 and J usage is TRBJ2-7; TRBD2 matches 12 bases. CDR1 is MNHNY, CDR2 SVGAGI, per germline (reference sequence). The CDR3 spans 14 residues. J gave up 2 bases and V 6 bases, and 2 bases lay outside the gene matches. The DNA of the CDR3 is TGTGCCAGCAGCCGGACTAGCGGGACCTACGAGCAGTACTTC. It is translated as CASSRTSGTYEQYF.

This clone was counted between two and nine times. The genes are TRBV13 and TRBJ1-1, with 7 positions matching TRBD1. V shed 5 bases, J shed 8 bases, and the junction held 14 bases outside the gene matches. Per the germline V gene, CDR1 is PRHDT and CDR2 is FYEKMQ (reference sequence). The CDR3 runs 15 residues. CDR3 nucleotides: TGTGCCAGCAGCCAAACGGAAGGGACAGCGGTCGAAGCTTTCTTT. Protein: CASSQTEGTAVEAFF.

This clone was found once. V gene TRBV30 combines with J gene TRBJ2-1, with 8 bases matching TRBD2. Germline CDR1 reads GTSNPN; CDR2 reads SVGIG (reference sequence). The CDR3 covers 13 residues. With 2 bases clipped from V and 7 bases from J, the junction kept 4 bases outside the gene matches. The CDR3 nucleotides are TGTGCCTGGAGTTCAAGCGGGAGTAATGAGCAGTTCTTC. It codes for CAWSSSGSNEQFF.

This chain uses TRBV5-1 with TRBJ2-5; D remains ambiguous. The germline gives CDR1 SGHRS, CDR2 YFSETQ. Trimming cost V 4 bases and J 0 bases, with 10 bases left between them. This CDR3 has 14 residues. Written as DNA, the CDR3 is TGCGCCAGCAGCCCTACGAGCAACCAAGAGACCCAGTACTTC. Translated, it gives CASSPTSNQETQYF.

V gene TRBV5-1 combines with J gene TRBJ2-7, with 14 bases identical to TRBD2. The CDR3 extends over 16 amino acids. The V and J ends lost 3 bases and 2 bases, in that order; junction bases with no gene match: 4. Germline V CDR1 and CDR2: SGHRS, YFSETQ. The CDR3 protein is CASSSRTSGRTYEQYF. The CDR3 DNA sequence: TGCGCCAGCAGCTCTCGGACTAGCGGGAGGACCTACGAGCAGTACTTC.

V and J are TRBV10-1 and TRBJ1-2, with 7 bases that match TRBD1. V dropped 5 bases and J dropped 8; count of bases not matched to a gene: 8. This CDR3 comprises 13 residues. The germline V gene has CDR1 WNHNN and CDR2 SYGVQD (reference sequence). The CDR3 sequence: CASSPRQGKGYTF. CDR3 bases: TGCGCCAGCAGTCCCCGACAGGGAAAGGGCTACACCTTC.

This sequence joins TRBV4-2 and TRBJ2-1; TRBD2 might be the D (6 bases). Germline values: CDR1 LGHNA, CDR2 YNFKEQ. This CDR3 comprises 16 residues. The V and J ends lost 4 bases and 8 bases respectively, with 21 bases between them. In DNA, the CDR3 is TGTGCCAGCAGCCCATCCCTGTCGCAGACTAGTCATGAGCAGTTCTTC. This codes for CASSPSLSQTSHEQFF.

The CDR3 spells CASRRAGGVADTQYF. The CDR3 nucleotides read TGCGCCAGCAGACGGGCGGGGGGTGTGGCGGATACGCAGTATTTT. The genes are TRBV5-1 and TRBJ2-3; TRBD2 matches at 8 bases. The CDR3 has 15 amino acids. V was clipped by 5 bases and J by 6 bases; unmatched bases: 11. Germline V CDR1 and CDR2: SGHRS, YFSETQ.

The chain recombines TRBV6-1 with TRBJ1-5, with 8 bases identical to TRBD1. CDR3 length: 15 residues. Germline V gives CDR1 MNHNS, CDR2 SASEGT. V was clipped by 4 bases and J by 1 base; unmatched bases: 3. CDR3: CASSARTGSNQPQHF. The CDR3 nucleotides are TGTGCCAGCAGTGCCCGGACAGGGAGCAATCAGCCCCAGCATTTT.

The rearrangement links TRBV7-2 to TRBJ2-6, with no clear D. CDR1 and CDR2 (germline): SGHTA, FQGNSA. Trimming stripped 1 base from V and 2 bases from J, with 3 bases between. The CDR3 covers 14 residues. CDR3 protein: CASSLETGANVLTF. The CDR3 DNA reads as TGTGCCAGCAGCTTAGAAACTGGGGCCAACGTCCTGACTTTC.

CDR3 DNA sequence: TGTGCCAGCAGCTTAGGGACGTTTGGTGATGCTTTCTTT. Its protein is CASSLGTFGDAFF. The chain has TRBV7-2 and TRBJ1-1; D is undetermined. The CDR3 loop spans 13 amino acids. The germline V gene encodes CDR1 SGHTA and CDR2 FQGNSA. V lost 1 base and J 11 bases, leaving 14 bases between the germline ends.

The chain couples TRBV6-1 to TRBJ1-1; D is undetermined. CDR1 and CDR2 from the germline V gene are MNHNS and SASEGT. V shed 5 bases and J shed 1 base, with 11 bases lying between them. This CDR3 is built from 14 residues. The chain's CDR3 is CASSYGRANTEAFF. The DNA for the CDR3 is TGTGCCAGCAGTTATGGACGGGCGAACACTGAAGCTTTCTTT.

The gene calls are TRBV28 and TRBJ1-1; unclear D gene. Germline-derived CDR1 and CDR2 are MDHEN and SYDVKM. The CDR3 contains 13 residues. V was shortened by 6 bases and J by 2 bases, with 10 bases between the two germline ends. CDR3 residues: CASSRPLNTEAFF. The DNA for the CDR3 is TGTGCCAGCAGCAGGCCGTTAAACACTGAAGCTTTCTTT.

The rearrangement uses TRBV6-1 and TRBJ2-3, with 8 bases identical to TRBD2. With V trimmed by 8 bases and J by 6 bases, 10 bases remained unmatched. CDR1 is MNHNS, CDR2 SASEGT, per germline. The CDR3 is 14 amino acids. The CDR3 region has the DNA TGTGCCAGCGGGGGAGCGGGAGAGGGGGATACGCAGTATTTT. It codes for CASGGAGEGDTQYF.